This TCR beta chain came from a study of T cells after yellow fever vaccination (dated by TCRdb to about 2019). Study-wide context: The SMART-Seq v4 Ultra Low Input RNA kit was used to prepare libraries from fractions with low cell numbers. Bulk TCR alpha and beta repertoires were sequenced longitudinally to track T-cell clones before and after primary and booster YFV17D yellow fever vaccination. Two healthy male donors, one aged 18 to 30 and one aged 30 to 40 years, were included in the cohort. Blood was collected at multiple timepoints before and after primary and secondary immunization, and bulk PBMC replicates and cell subsets were isolated.

What the study reported, not specific to this receptor: A small fraction of clonotypes showed up in both the CD4 and CD8 compartments, probably as a result of convergent recombination. Because abundant contaminating clonotypes from the bulk population could be contained in FACS-sorted repertoires, computational filtering was required. Compared with the primary T-cell response, the secondary T-cell response was weaker but faster, peaking on day 5 rather than day 15. Because the study included only a couple of donors, the extent to which the findings can be generalized is limited. After the booster, most of the clones that had expanded following primary vaccination were detected again (roughly 96% of CD4 and more than 85% of CD8), which suggests that memory was broadly maintained.

TCR cDNA was made using 5'RACE template switching, a step that added a universal primer site and unique molecular identifiers. Priming for cDNA synthesis came from both the TCR alpha and TCR beta constant segments. Library amplification used two PCR steps, and the second PCR step added sample barcodes and sequencing adapters. Sequencing of the libraries was done on either Illumina HiSeq 2500 (2x100 bp) or NovaSeq (2x150 bp). On the authors' methods: MIGEC handled demultiplexing of reads and collapsing into UMI consensus sequences, while MiXCR performed V(D)J alignment. Clonotypes responding to the vaccine were identified with edgeR on replicate PBMC samples, with the criteria of FDR below 0.01 and a log2 fold change above 5 up to day 15. Each bulk clonotype was labeled CD4 or CD8 based on which sequenced repertoire, CD4 or CD8, contained the clonotype at higher abundance. TCRdb reprocessing: public reads trimmed at Q25 with fastp, clones called with MiXCR, in-frame beta chains kept. Records with the same CDR3 protein are collapsed into one entry carrying the most frequent genes and DNA. These V and J calls rely on TCRdb rather than the paper's analysis. The sample records about 150,000 distinct CDR3 sequences, roughly 6.7% of which are singletons. The top ten hold more than 0.6% of the sample.

V is clipped by 4 bases and J by 7 bases, and the sequence between their germline boundaries is 14 bases long. CDR1 MNHNS and CDR2 SASEGT were looked up in the germline V gene. The CDR3 has 13 amino acids, counting the end cysteine and phenylalanine. Only the CDR3 DNA stays, 39 bases, in frame from base 1. The label giving this sample's treatment or condition can be read as: live attenuated yellow fever vaccine strain. PBMCs were isolated from peripheral blood using a standard Ficoll-Paque protocol. Dynabeads CD4 and CD8 positive selection kits were used to isolate CD4 and CD8 T-cell fractions. RNA was extracted with TriZol from bulk PBMCs, CD4 and CD8 fractions, and dextramer-positive and dextramer-negative fractions. In this sample, this clonotype turned up many times. Its antigen is currently not known. There are no base qualities to consult, and no much larger clone falls within one base.

The rearrangement combines TRBV6-1 with TRBJ2-7; possibly the D gene is TRBD2, per 5 matching bases. The sample in question was CD4+ T cells sorted from PBMCs, obtained 10 days after the yellow fever booster vaccination. This TCR derives from a man under 40 who received the YFV17D yellow fever vaccine. CDR3 reads: CASSGASSGEQYF. The DNA reads TGTGCCAGCAGTGGGGCTAGCAGTGGTGAGCAGTACTTC.